This entry describes one T cell receptor (beta chain). Clones were sequenced by immunoSEQ multiplex PCR, and TCRdb holds only the in-frame ones, with some missing. The sample has 70,000 to 85,000 clones; approximately 81% are singletons. This sample was included in a study of OX40 agonist ivuxolimab in advanced cancers. CDR3 length equals 13 residues. V was pared by 6 bases and J by 7 bases, with 12 bases between. Germline V gene sequence: CDR1 MRHNA, CDR2 SNTAGT. The specimen comprised CD4+ or CD8+ T cells sorted from blood, sampled in a trial of the OX40 agonist ivuxolimab. The chain employs TRBV6-4 and TRBJ1-4; TRBD1 is a possible D gene (5 bases). This receptor was obtained from an adult with an advanced solid tumor such as melanoma, head and neck, liver or kidney cancer. The CDR3 spells CASRQGNCEKLFF. The CDR3 coding sequence is TGTGCCAGCAGGCAGGGTAACTGTGAAAAACTGTTTTTT.